The present entry profiles one T cell receptor (beta chain) with its context. Germline V gene data show CDR1 as SGHKS and CDR2 as YYEKEE (reference sequence). V lost 1 base and J lost 4, with 21 bases in between. The CDR3 extends over 18 amino acids. Here immunoSEQ multiplex PCR was the method, and the copy in TCRdb shows in-frame clones only, minus some. Seen here are around 700,000 clones, about 87% observed once, and the top ten hold about 0.24%. This entry comes from a study of blood T cell repertoires in COVID-19. Study overall: There were acute and convalescent COVID-19 samples, and they came from the United States, Italy and Spain. From T cells, B-cell-depleted T cells, or PBMCs came the material, which was cDNA or gDNA.

Sequenced sample: peripheral blood. The rearrangement uses TRBV5-5 and TRBJ1-5, with D possibly TRBD1 on 6 matching bases. This TCR was sampled from a woman under 30 with acute or convalescent COVID-19. The CDR3: CASSLTSTSGAENQPQHF. The CDR3 DNA follows: TGTGCCAGCAGCTTGACCAGCACCTCAGGGGCGGAAAATCAGCCCCAGCATTTT.